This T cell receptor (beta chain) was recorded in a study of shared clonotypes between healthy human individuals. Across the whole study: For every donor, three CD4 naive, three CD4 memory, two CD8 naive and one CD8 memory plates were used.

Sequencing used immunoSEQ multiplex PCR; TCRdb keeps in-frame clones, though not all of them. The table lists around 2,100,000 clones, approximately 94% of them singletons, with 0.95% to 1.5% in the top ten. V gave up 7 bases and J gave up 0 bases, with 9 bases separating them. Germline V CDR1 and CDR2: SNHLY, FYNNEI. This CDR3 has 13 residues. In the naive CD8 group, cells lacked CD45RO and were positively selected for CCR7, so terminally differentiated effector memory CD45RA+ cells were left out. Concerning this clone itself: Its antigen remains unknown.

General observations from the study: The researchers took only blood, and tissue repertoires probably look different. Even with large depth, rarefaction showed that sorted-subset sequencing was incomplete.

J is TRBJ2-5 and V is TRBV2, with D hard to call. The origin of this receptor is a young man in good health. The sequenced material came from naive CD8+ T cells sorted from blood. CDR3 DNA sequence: TGTGCCAGCACAGCCGCGGACCAAGAGACCCAGTACTTC. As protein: CASTAADQETQYF.